The 18 T cell receptor beta chains below come from one sample, sequenced in a study of cytomegalovirus exposure and HLA in healthy donors. Researchers ran the PCR with 60 Vbeta and 13 Jbeta primers. Assay: immunoSEQ multiplex PCR; the TCRdb copy retains only in-frame clones and omits some. The sample lists 150,000 to 200,000 clones; more than 60% were seen once. The sample consisted of PBMCs. Receptors were obtained from a human donor in good health.

The chain carries TRBV18 and TRBJ2-2; D is perhaps TRBD2 (6 bases). The CDR3 totals 16 residues. V lost 6 bases, J lost 0 bases, and 14 bases lay in between. Germline CDR1 and CDR2: KGHSH and LQKENI. CDR3 in DNA: TGTGCCAGCTCGCCCCGGGGGACCTCGAACACCGGGGAGCTGTTTTTT. It yields the protein CASSPRGTSNTGELFF.

V and J are TRBV28 and TRBJ2-1; no definite D call. V shed 3 bases and J shed 7 bases, with 10 bases lying between them. The CDR3 totals 13 residues. CDR1 is MDHEN, CDR2 SYDVKM, per germline. CDR3 nucleotide sequence: TGTGCCAGCAGTTTTAGTCGGCGGAATGAGCAGTTCTTC. Its protein product is CASSFSRRNEQFF.

The chain carries TRBV27 and TRBJ2-7; a weak D match, TRBD2 (6 bases). Germline V gene sequence: CDR1 MNHEY, CDR2 SMNVEV (reference sequence). The CDR3 covers 15 residues. V was trimmed by 6 bases and J by 3 bases, leaving 18 bases between them. CDR3 region: CASRLISGGLYEQYF. The CDR3 DNA follows: TGTGCCAGCAGGCTTATCTCCGGGGGACTCTACGAGCAGTACTTC.

This sequence joins TRBV6-5 and TRBJ2-7; 10 positions match TRBD1. Germline V gene data show CDR1 as MNHEY and CDR2 as SVGAGI. This CDR3 is built from 14 residues. V shed 4 bases, J shed 4 bases, and the junction held 4 bases outside the gene matches. This CDR3 reads CASSSRDRGYEQYF. CDR3 coding DNA: TGTGCCAGCAGTTCCCGGGACAGGGGTTACGAGCAGTACTTC.

V is TRBV5-1 and J is TRBJ1-4; D may be TRBD1 (5 bases). Germline CDR1 and CDR2: SGHRS and YFSETQ. The CDR3 loop spans 15 amino acids. The ends were cut back, 2 bases at V and 8 bases at J, with 16 bases in the middle. Here the CDR3 reads CASSFEMQGGEKLFF. CDR3 DNA: TGCGCCAGCAGCTTCGAGATGCAGGGTGGCGAAAAACTGTTTTTT.

This chain links TRBV7-6 with TRBJ2-2; D unclear. V was cut by 5 bases and J by 4 bases, with 8 bases left in between. The length of the CDR3 is 13 residues. Germline-derived CDR1 and CDR2 are SGHVS and FNYEAQ. The CDR3 spells CASSLLLTGELFF. CDR3 bases: TGTGCCAGCAGCCTCCTTCTCACCGGGGAGCTGTTTTTT.

The chain combines TRBV5-6 with TRBJ1-1, with D uncertain. V lost 2 bases and J lost 1, with 12 bases in between. The CDR3 is 15 residues long. Germline CDR1 is SGHDT and CDR2 is YYEEEE. The CDR3 DNA reads as TGTGCCAGCAGCTTTATAACAACGCAGAACACTGAAGCTTTCTTT. It encodes CASSFITTQNTEAFF.

V gene TRBV30 combines with J gene TRBJ1-5, with D possibly matching TRBD1 (6 bases). CDR1 is GTSNPN and CDR2 is SVGIG in the germline V gene (reference sequence). The length of the CDR3 is 13 residues. The ends were cut back, 2 bases at V and 7 bases at J, with 12 bases in the middle. CDR3 in DNA: TGTGCCTGGAGTAGGGGGGGGTACCAGCCCCAGCATTTT. This gives the protein CAWSRGGYQPQHF.

In its sample, this clone was seen once. The chain recombines TRBV10-3 with TRBJ2-5; 8 nucleotides match TRBD2. The CDR3 consists of 13 residues. Germline values: CDR1 ENHRY, CDR2 SYGVKD. Trimming took 8 bases from V and 3 from J; bases not matched to a gene: 5. The CDR3 sequence: CAIGGGLEETQYF. CDR3 DNA sequence: TGTGCCATCGGAGGGGGACTAGAAGAGACCCAGTACTTC.

This clone was seen only a few times. The rearrangement joins TRBV15 to TRBJ1-5; D is undetermined. The V end lost 0 bases, the J end lost 2 bases, and 11 bases lay between the germline ends. CDR1 and CDR2 from the germline V gene are LNHNV and YYDKDF (reference sequence). This CDR3 region has 16 residues. The CDR3 here is CATSRDISGGNQPQHF. The CDR3 nucleotides read TGTGCCACCAGCAGAGATATCAGCGGGGGCAATCAGCCCCAGCATTTT.

This clone is a singleton in its sample. A junction boundary mismatches the germline segment, possibly from a read error. The chain couples TRBV7-9 to TRBJ2-5, with TRBD2 matching over 12 bases. Per germline, CDR1 SEHNR and CDR2 FQNEAQ (reference sequence). CDR3 length: 16 amino acids. The CDR3 loop reads CSSSSWTSGDQETQYF. CDR3 nucleotide sequence: TGTTCCAGCAGCTCTTGGACTAGCGGGGACCAAGAGACCCAGTACTTC. Complete variable domain (other parts from reference TRBV7-9 and TRBJ2-5): DTGVSQNPRHKITKRGQNVTFRCDPISEHNRLYWYRQTLGQGPEFLTYFQNEAQLEKSRLLSDRFSAERPKGSFSTLEIQRTEQGDSAMYLCSSSSWTSGDQETQYFGPGTRLLVL.

This clone showed up just a few times. The rearrangement links TRBV6-5 to TRBJ2-1; tentatively, D is TRBD2 (5 bases). V shed 6 bases and J shed 7 bases, with 13 bases lying between them. The V gene's germline CDR1 is MNHEY and CDR2 SVGAGI. CDR3 length: 13 amino acids. The CDR3 protein is CASRRAMGNEQFF. In DNA, the CDR3 is TGTGCCAGCAGGAGGGCGATGGGTAATGAGCAGTTCTTC.

This clone was detected only once. CDR3 in DNA: TGTGCCAGCAGTTACCGGGACAGGGGGCTCGACGAGCAGTACTTC. Protein product: CASSYRDRGLDEQYF. This chain uses TRBV6-5 with TRBJ2-7, with 12 nucleotides matching TRBD1. V lost 2 bases to trimming and J lost 5 bases; unmatched junction nucleotides: 4. This CDR3 has 15 amino acids. Germline loops: CDR1 MNHEY, CDR2 SVGAGI.

This clone was counted once. The same CDR3 also results from other DNA sequences found in this sample. The chain joins TRBV2 to TRBJ1-2, with TRBD1 identical over 7 bases. The CDR3 consists of 14 residues. Germline loops: CDR1 SNHLY, CDR2 FYNNEI. Trimming at V came to 10 bases and at J to 3 bases, leaving 11 bases not matched to a gene. CDR3 DNA: TGTGCCACGAAAAACTCAGGGGGTTACTATGGCTACACCTTC. Translated, it gives CATKNSGGYYGYTF. The full variable domain, in which reference TRBV2 and TRBJ1-2 provide the parts outside the CDR3, is EPEVTQTPSHQVTQMGQEVILRCVPISNHLYFYWYRQILGQKVEFLVSFYNNEISEKSEIFDDQFSVERPDGSNFTLKIRSTKLEDSAMYFCATKNSGGYYGYTFGSGTRLTVV.

This chain uses TRBV5-1 with TRBJ2-1; 11 bases match TRBD2. Germline trimming cut 1 base from V and 4 bases from J; bases unmatched to any gene: 4. Germline V gene lookup returns CDR1 SGHRS and CDR2 YFSETQ. The CDR3 sequence is 16 residues long. The DNA for the CDR3 is TGCGCCAGCAGCTTGCCGGCTAGCGGGGGGTACAATGAGCAGTTCTTC. It is translated as CASSLPASGGYNEQFF. Supplemented by reference TRBV5-1 and TRBJ2-1, the full variable domain reads KAGVTQTPRYLIKTRGQQVTLSCSPISGHRSVSWYQQTPGQGLQFLFEYFSETQRNKGNFPGRFSGRQFSNSRSEMNVSTLELGDSALYLCASSLPASGGYNEQFFGPGTRLTVL.

The chain couples TRBV5-4 to TRBJ1-3; D remains unclear. The ends were cut back, 3 bases at V and 4 bases at J, with 8 bases in the middle. CDR1 is SGHNT, CDR2 YYREEE, per germline (reference sequence). This CDR3 spans 13 amino acids. CDR3 in DNA: TGTGCCAGCAGCTCCTCGACAGGAAACACCATATATTTT. It yields the protein CASSSSTGNTIYF.

This clone was detected only a few times. The chain recombines TRBV7-2 with TRBJ2-2, with 8 bases fitting TRBD2. V was clipped by 1 base and J by 1 base; unmatched bases: 8. CDR3 length: 18 residues. Looked up from germline, CDR1 is SGHTA and CDR2 is FQGNSA. Here the CDR3 DNA reads TGTGCCAGCAGCTTAGGCCAGTTTGCGGGGGGGAACACCGGGGAGCTGTTTTTT. Residues: CASSLGQFAGGNTGELFF.

The J gene is TRBJ2-5, the V gene TRBV5-1; tentatively, D is TRBD2 (6 bases). The CDR3 length is 14 residues. The V end was cut by 4 bases, the J end by 3 bases, with 13 bases between. Germline V gives CDR1 SGHRS, CDR2 YFSETQ. The CDR3 DNA reads TGCGCCAGCAGCCCGGCGGAGGGTGAAGAGACCCAGTACTTC. This codes for CASSPAEGEETQYF.